These T cell receptor beta chains were read from a single sample in a study of cytomegalovirus exposure and HLA in healthy donors. Here immunoSEQ multiplex PCR was the method, and the copy in TCRdb shows in-frame clones only, minus some. There are 55,000 or so clones in the sample, with approximately 10% held by the top ten. Sequenced input: PBMCs. The receptor set was obtained from a woman between 50 and 59 years old in good health and CMV-seropositive. Each CDR3 is given with its conserved first and last residue. The D gene is left open where the match is weak.

D gene | J gene | V gene | CDR3 protein | CDR3 DNA
TRBD1 | TRBJ1-5 | TRBV28 | CASSRGDRLGSNQPQHF | TGTGCCAGCAGTCGTGGGGACAGGCTGGGTAGCAATCAGCCCCAGCATTTT
TRBD1 | TRBJ1-1 | TRBV30 | CAWSVNRGAKAFF | TGTGCCTGGAGTGTAAACAGGGGGGCAAAAGCTTTCTTT
- | TRBJ2-7 | TRBV5-1 | CASRSDNSYEQYF | TGCGCCAGCAGGTCTGACAACTCCTACGAGCAGTACTTC
- | TRBJ2-7 | TRBV30 | CAWSVRGASHEQYF | TGTGCCTGGAGTGTACGGGGGGCGTCTCACGAGCAGTACTTC
- | TRBJ2-2 | TRBV5-1 | CASRDLTTGELFF | TGCGCCAGCAGGGACTTAACCACCGGGGAGCTGTTTTTT
- | TRBJ2-7 | TRBV25-1 | CASSEAALSFGEQYF | TGTGCCAGCAGTGAAGCGGCCCTTTCGTTTGGCGAGCAGTACTTC
- | TRBJ1-6 | TRBV19 | CASTTGSSYNSPLHF | TGTGCCAGTACCACAGGGAGCTCCTATAATTCACCCCTCCACTTT
TRBD1 | TRBJ1-5 | TRBV6-5 | CASGTANQPQHF | TGTGCCAGCGGGACAGCCAATCAGCCCCAGCATTTT
- | TRBJ1-1 | TRBV30 | CAWSVTGKTEAFF | TGTGCCTGGAGTGTGACGGGGAAAACTGAAGCTTTCTTT
- | TRBJ1-1 | TRBV11-1 | CASSQVEGIVNTEAFF | TGTGCCAGCAGCCAAGTTGAGGGTATAGTGAACACTGAAGCTTTCTTT
TRBD2 | TRBJ2-3 | TRBV4-3 | CASSQMRTSGGITTDTQYF | TGCGCCAGCAGCCAGATGAGAACTAGCGGGGGAATTACCACAGATACGCAGTATTTT
TRBD1 | TRBJ1-5 | TRBV6-1 | CASGQVRNQPQHF | TGTGCCAGTGGACAGGTCCGCAATCAGCCCCAGCATTTT
TRBD1 | TRBJ1-2 | TRBV6-1 | CASSEGAAAGGNYGYTF | TGTGCCAGCAGTGAAGGGGCCGCCGCAGGGGGTAACTATGGCTACACCTTC
TRBD1 | TRBJ1-5 | TRBV6-5 | CASSSGDSSNQPQHF | TGTGCCAGCAGCTCCGGGGACAGTAGCAATCAGCCCCAGCATTTT
TRBD2 | TRBJ2-1 | TRBV18 | CASSPMVAGSSYNEQFF | TGTGCCAGCTCACCAATGGTAGCGGGAAGCTCCTACAATGAGCAGTTCTTC
- | TRBJ1-1 | TRBV13 | CALSQGGGWFPQNTEAFF | TGTGCTCTAAGCCAGGGAGGAGGATGGTTCCCTCAGAACACTGAAGCTTTCTTT
- | TRBJ1-2 | TRBV7-2 | CASRPDGGSGGYTF | TGTGCCAGCAGGCCGGACGGGGGTTCGGGTGGCTACACCTTC
TRBD2 | TRBJ2-1 | TRBV7-9 | CASSPLTSGANEQFF | TGTGCCAGCAGCCCACTGACTAGCGGAGCCAATGAGCAGTTCTTC
- | TRBJ1-2 | TRBV30 | CAWNPLGGGGGYTF | TGTGCCTGGAACCCCCTGGGCGGTGGAGGAGGCTACACCTTC
TRBD1 | TRBJ1-2 | TRBV2 | CASSVSRDRGSDYGYTF | TGTGCCAGCAGTGTATCCCGGGACAGGGGCAGTGACTATGGCTACACCTTC
TRBD2 | TRBJ2-7 | TRBV5-8 | CASSLLAGSNEQYF | TGTGCCAGCAGCTTACTAGCGGGATCCAACGAGCAGTACTTC
- | TRBJ1-1 | TRBV4-3 | CASSRGQFSTEAFF | TGCGCCAGCAGCCGAGGACAGTTTTCCACTGAAGCTTTCTTT
TRBD2 | TRBJ2-1 | TRBV18 | CASSPSRLAGEDEQFF | TGTGCCAGCTCACCAAGCAGGCTAGCGGGAGAGGATGAGCAGTTCTTC
TRBD1 | TRBJ1-5 | TRBV4-3 | CASSLNRGLENQPQHF | TGCGCCAGCAGCCTTAACAGGGGGTTAGAAAATCAGCCCCAGCATTTT
- | TRBJ2-1 | TRBV7-2 | CASSSRGAGIGEQFF | TGTGCCAGCAGCTCCCGCGGGGCGGGGATAGGTGAGCAGTTCTTC
TRBD2 | TRBJ2-3 | TRBV4-2 | CASSSGTRGDTQYF | TGTGCCAGCAGCTCTGGGACTAGAGGAGATACGCAGTATTTT
TRBD2 | TRBJ2-1 | TRBV30 | CAWTLVGGGMQFF | TGTGCCTGGACCTTAGTAGGCGGGGGTATGCAGTTCTTC
TRBD2 | TRBJ2-7 | TRBV28 | CASSLAGGPYEQYF | TGTGCCAGCAGTTTAGCGGGAGGACCCTACGAGCAGTACTTC
- | TRBJ1-6 | TRBV9 | CASSGPGGSPSPLHF | TGTGCCAGCAGCGGCCCCGGGGGTTCTCCCTCACCCCTCCACTTT
TRBD1 | TRBJ1-5 | TRBV11-2 | CASSLGDSNSNQPQHF | TGTGCCAGCAGCTTAGGGGACAGCAATAGCAATCAGCCCCAGCATTTT
TRBD2 | TRBJ2-7 | TRBV5-4 | CASSHARTGLGPNRQYF | TGTGCCAGCAGCCACGCCCGAACCGGACTAGGGCCCAACAGGCAGTACTTC
TRBD1 | TRBJ2-1 | TRBV5-1 | CASSRAGTGGSGEQFF | TGCGCCAGCAGCCGAGCGGGGACAGGGGGTTCAGGTGAGCAGTTCTTC
TRBD2 | TRBJ2-7 | TRBV27 | CASNTQAGSSYEQYF | TGTGCCAGCAACACCCAAGCGGGAAGCTCCTACGAGCAGTACTTC
TRBD1 | TRBJ2-1 | TRBV28 | CASSAPTGGSYNEQFF | TGTGCCAGCAGTGCGCCGACAGGGGGCTCCTACAATGAGCAGTTCTTC
TRBD1 | TRBJ1-5 | TRBV7-8 | CASSLKRGGPGTVNQPQHF | TGTGCCAGCAGCTTAAAGCGTGGAGGGCCCGGGACAGTGAATCAGCCCCAGCATTTT
- | TRBJ1-2 | TRBV7-9 | CASSLVGGEYGYTF | TGTGCCAGCAGCTTAGTTGGGGGGGAGTATGGCTACACCTTC
TRBD1 | TRBJ2-7 | TRBV6-5 | CASRQGSHKYF | TGTGCCAGCAGACAGGGGTCCCATAAGTACTTC
- | TRBJ1-6 | TRBV6-1 | CASSSGPYNSPLHF | TGTGCCAGCAGCTCAGGGCCCTATAATTCACCCCTCCACTTT
TRBD1 | TRBJ2-1 | TRBV6-5 | CASSSGTGSYNEQFF | TGTGCCAGCAGTTCCGGGACAGGGTCATACAATGAGCAGTTCTTC
TRBD1 | TRBJ2-1 | TRBV28 | CASSGTGLPREQFF | TGTGCCAGCTCCGGGACAGGGCTACCCCGAGAGCAGTTCTTC
TRBD1 | TRBJ2-5 | TRBV28 | CASSPGTGARIGETQYF | TGTGCCAGCAGCCCAGGGACAGGGGCCCGAATTGGAGAGACCCAGTACTTC
TRBD1 | TRBJ2-7 | TRBV6-6 | CASSRSTGDEQYF | TGTGCCAGCAGCCGATCGACAGGGGACGAGCAGTACTTC
- | TRBJ2-2 | TRBV11-2 | CASSFTFGQNTGELFF | TGTGCCAGCAGCTTCACCTTTGGACAGAACACCGGGGAGCTGTTTTTT
TRBD1 | TRBJ2-7 | TRBV28 | CASSPWTGVDEQYF | TGTGCCAGCAGTCCCTGGACAGGGGTCGACGAGCAGTACTTC
TRBD2 | TRBJ2-7 | TRBV28 | CASSTGTSSSYEQYF | TGTGCCAGCAGCACCGGGACTAGCAGCTCCTACGAGCAGTACTTC
TRBD2 | TRBJ2-3 | TRBV30 | CAWSGIAGGSDTQYF | TGTGCCTGGAGTGGAATAGCGGGAGGCTCAGATACGCAGTATTTT
TRBD2 | TRBJ2-3 | TRBV19 | CASNRGGRTDTQYF | TGTGCCAGTAACCGGGGGGGTCGCACAGATACGCAGTATTTT
- | TRBJ2-1 | TRBV28 | CASSLFNGAYNEQFF | TGTGCCAGCAGTTTATTTAACGGAGCCTACAATGAGCAGTTCTTC
TRBD2 | TRBJ2-1 | TRBV15 | CATSRGGTSGKNEQFF | TGTGCCACCAGCAGGGGGGGGACTAGCGGGAAGAATGAGCAGTTCTTC
TRBD2 | TRBJ2-1 | TRBV4-1 | CASSQEGLGSDNEQFF | TGCGCCAGCAGCCAAGAGGGACTAGGATCCGACAATGAGCAGTTCTTC
TRBD2 | TRBJ2-5 | TRBV6-6 | CASRTGGVEETQYF | TGTGCCAGCAGAACCGGGGGGGTCGAAGAGACCCAGTACTTC
- | TRBJ1-1 | TRBV15 | CATSRERYTEAFF | TGTGCCACCAGCAGAGAGAGGTACACTGAAGCTTTCTTT
TRBD1 | TRBJ1-6 | TRBV11-2 | CASRNRGLVSSPLHF | TGTGCCAGCAGGAACAGGGGGCTGGTGAGTTCACCCCTCCACTTT
TRBD1 | TRBJ1-5 | TRBV18 | CASSSTGGNQPQHF | TGTGCCAGCTCATCGACAGGGGGCAATCAGCCCCAGCATTTT
TRBD1 | TRBJ1-4 | TRBV18 | CASSPTGPDEKLFF | TGTGCCAGCTCACCGACAGGGCCGGACGAAAAACTGTTTTTT